This TCR beta chain comes out of a study of cytomegalovirus exposure and HLA in healthy donors. Study-wide points: Sequencing depth across donors, presence/absence analyses assumed, was roughly uniform. Earlier findings revealed that most TCR beta V segments proved productive either about 90% or about 30% of the time.

This clone has just one count. Its antigen remains unknown. The PCR contained 60 Vbeta and 13 Jbeta primers. Assay used: immunoSEQ multiplex PCR; TCRdb lists only in-frame clones, some missing. Of 210,000 or so clones listed, 65% to 80% are singletons. Nominal health characterized the donors when sampled, though unrecorded immune exposures were likely. Trimming stripped 6 bases from V and 0 bases from J, with 8 bases between. This CDR3 is 13 amino acids long. CDR1 and CDR2 from the germline V gene are MNHNS and SASEGT. This chain links TRBV6-1 with TRBJ1-2; D uncertain. The material sequenced was PBMCs. The sequence was collected from a girl aged 2-10 years in good health and CMV-seronegative. The CDR3 loop reads CASRPPANYGYTF. CDR3 sequence (DNA): TGTGCCAGCAGACCGCCAGCTAACTATGGCTACACCTTC.